These 27 T cell receptor beta chains originate from one sample sequenced in a study of lymphopenia after photon versus proton radiotherapy. TCRdb keeps only in-frame clones here, not all; method: immunoSEQ multiplex PCR. The repertoire consists of 26,000 or so clones, with roughly 85% occurring once and the leading ten covering 5.2%. The sequencing used peripheral blood, collected from a patient treated with photon-based radiotherapy. All receptors come from a man aged 25-45 years with gastric cancer.

This clone was counted a single time. The genes are TRBV6-5 and TRBJ1-2; perhaps TRBD1 as D (5 bases). Deletions cut 10 bases from V and 6 bases from J, with 15 bases between. The germline V gene encodes CDR1 MNHEY and CDR2 SVGAGI. The CDR3 spans 12 residues. The chain's CDR3 is CATEAGTNGYTF. CDR3 bases: TGTGCCACAGAAGCCGGGACCAATGGCTACACCTTC.

The J gene is TRBJ2-7, the V gene TRBV19, with D tentatively TRBD2 (6 bases). The CDR3 contains 16 residues. The germline CDR1 and CDR2 sequences are LNHDA and SQIVND (reference sequence). V lost 5 bases, J lost 2 bases, and 19 bases lay in between. Written as DNA, the CDR3 is TGTGCCAGTAGTGCACCCGGAGGGAACCCTACCTACGAGCAGTACTTC. It yields the protein CASSAPGGNPTYEQYF.

The chain recombines TRBV7-2 with TRBJ2-3, with 14 bases fitting TRBD2. Germline CDR1 SGHTA, CDR2 FQGNSA. This CDR3 region has 15 residues. Trimming at V came to 5 bases and at J to 7 bases, leaving 5 bases not matched to a gene. CDR3 DNA: TGTGCCAGCAGCCCGGGACTAGCGGGAGTAAATACGCAGTATTTT. Residues: CASSPGLAGVNTQYF.

The genes are TRBV5-5 and TRBJ2-1; D uncertain. The V end was cut by 0 bases, the J end by 3 bases, with 10 bases between. Germline assignment: CDR1 SGHKS and CDR2 YYEKEE (reference sequence). This CDR3 is 15 amino acids long. CDR3 sequence reads: CASSLANPHYNEQFF. The CDR3 nucleotides are TGTGCCAGCAGCTTGGCCAATCCTCACTACAATGAGCAGTTCTTC.

This clone has just a few counts. The J gene is TRBJ1-5, the V gene TRBV7-2; D gene uncertain. V was shortened by 1 base and J by 7 bases, with 8 bases between the two germline ends. CDR3 length equals 13 residues. The germline V gene has CDR1 SGHTA and CDR2 FQGNSA. The DNA for the CDR3 is TGTGCCAGCAGCTTAGAGGTCGGGCAGCCCCAGCATTTT. This codes for CASSLEVGQPQHF.

This clone was observed a single time. This rearrangement joins TRBV11-3 to TRBJ2-1, with TRBD2 identical over 10 bases. The V and J ends lost 4 bases and 0 bases, in that order; junction bases with no gene match: 0. Germline CDR1 is SGHNT and CDR2 is YENEEA. The CDR3 sequence is 15 residues long. The CDR3 DNA sequence: TGTGCCAGCAGCTCTAGCGGGAGCTCCTACAATGAGCAGTTCTTC. This sequence encodes CASSSSGSSYNEQFF.

This chain uses TRBV5-6 with TRBJ2-2, with TRBD2 matching 10 bases. This CDR3 contains 16 residues. Trimming took 0 bases from V and 7 from J; bases not matched to a gene: 6. Germline assignment: CDR1 SGHDT and CDR2 YYEEEE. The CDR3 protein is CASSLVGLAGDGELFF. The CDR3 DNA follows: TGTGCCAGCAGCTTGGTCGGGCTAGCGGGAGACGGGGAGCTGTTTTTT.

This chain's CDR3 is CASSQDWKNEQFF. The CDR3 nucleotides are TGCGCCAGCAGCCAAGATTGGAAAAATGAGCAGTTCTTC. The chain employs TRBV4-3 and TRBJ2-1; D unclear. Germline V lookup: CDR1 LGHNA, CDR2 YSLEER. This CDR3 is built from 13 residues. V shed 0 bases and J shed 7 bases, with 7 bases lying between them.

The chain carries TRBV6-4 and TRBJ1-2; D is possibly TRBD1 (5 bases). The V end was cut by 2 bases, the J end by 4 bases, with 17 bases between. CDR1 is MRHNA and CDR2 is SNTAGT in the germline V gene. The CDR3 sequence is 16 residues long. The CDR3: CASSDTVQARSYGYTF. CDR3 coding DNA: TGTGCCAGCAGTGACACCGTACAGGCAAGAAGCTATGGCTACACCTTC.

This clone has a single count. V usage is TRBV6-1 and J usage is TRBJ1-2; TRBD1 matches at 11 bases. Trimming removed 5 bases from V and 3 bases from J; junction bases left unmatched: 5. Germline V gene lookup returns CDR1 MNHNS and CDR2 SASEGT. The CDR3 is 15 residues long. The DNA for the CDR3 is TGTGCCAGCAGTCTAAGGACAGGGGGCGACTATGGCTACACCTTC. Its protein product is CASSLRTGGDYGYTF.

This chain connects TRBV29-1 to TRBJ2-5, with TRBD2 matching 8 bases. From germline, CDR1 is SQVTM and CDR2 ANQGSEA. Trimming took 7 bases from V and 3 from J; bases not matched to a gene: 7. This CDR3 has 13 amino acids. In DNA form, the CDR3 reads TGCAGCGACTCCCCAGCGGGAGAAGAGACCCAGTACTTC. Its protein product is CSDSPAGEETQYF. The entire variable domain, with the rest obtained from reference TRBV29-1 and TRBJ2-5, is as follows: SAVISQKPSRDICQRGTSLTIQCQVDSQVTMMFWYRQQPGQSLTLIATANQGSEATYESGFVIDKFPISRPNLTFSTLTVSNMSPEDSSIYLCSDSPAGEETQYFGPGTRLLVL.

The genes are TRBV4-2 and TRBJ2-2, with TRBD2 identical over 12 bases. The CDR3 extends over 15 amino acids. Germline V gene data show CDR1 as LGHNA and CDR2 as YNFKEQ. With V trimmed by 3 bases and J by 5 bases, 1 base remained unmatched. This chain's CDR3 is CASSHGTSGTGELFF. CDR3 DNA sequence: TGTGCCAGCAGCCATGGGACTAGCGGGACCGGGGAGCTGTTTTTT.

The gene calls are TRBV5-5 and TRBJ1-2; D perhaps matches TRBD1 (6 bases). The CDR3 extends over 13 amino acids. Germline CDR1 SGHKS, CDR2 YYEKEE (reference sequence). V was clipped by 1 base and J by 4 bases, with 8 bases between them. The CDR3 nucleotides read TGTGCCAGCAGCTTGTCAGGGGCCTATGGCTACACCTTC. Amino acids: CASSLSGAYGYTF.

The V gene is TRBV7-2, the J gene TRBJ2-6; no clear D. The CDR3 is 15 residues long. V was clipped by 3 bases and J by 0 bases, with 6 bases between them. Germline V gives CDR1 SGHTA, CDR2 FQGNSA. CDR3 coding DNA: TGTGCCAGCAGCTTCCCCAGCTCTGGGGCCAACGTCCTGACTTTC. This codes for CASSFPSSGANVLTF.

The V and J genes are TRBV7-9 and TRBJ2-7, with D perhaps assigned TRBD1 or TRBD2 (5 bases each). V shed 3 bases and J shed 2 bases, with 8 bases lying between them. The CDR3 is 13 amino acids. Germline CDR1 reads SEHNR; CDR2 reads FQNEAQ (reference sequence). CDR3 region: CASSFGGAYEQYF. Here the CDR3 DNA reads TGTGCCAGCAGCTTTGGGGGAGCCTACGAGCAGTACTTC.

This chain connects TRBV6-6 to TRBJ1-1; no firm D call. The germline V and J ends were trimmed by 2 bases and 1 base, with 8 bases remaining between them. The CDR3 extends over 14 amino acids. Germline assignment: CDR1 MNHNY and CDR2 SVGAGI (reference sequence). The CDR3 protein is CASSYRTPNTEAFF. In DNA, the CDR3 is TGTGCCAGCAGTTACCGGACCCCGAACACTGAAGCTTTCTTT.

This chain connects TRBV10-3 to TRBJ2-7; D perhaps matches TRBD2 (6 bases). Between the trimmed V and J ends, which lost 0 bases and 4 bases, there was a span of 13 bases. Germline assignment: CDR1 ENHRY and CDR2 SYGVKD. The CDR3 runs to 15 residues. CDR3 DNA sequence: TGTGCCATCAGTGAGTCTGGAGGGGTCGGGTACGAGCAGTACTTC. The encoded protein is CAISESGGVGYEQYF.

This clone was detected only a few times. This chain joins TRBV6-5 and TRBJ1-5, with no clear D. The CDR3 covers 16 residues. The germline CDR1 and CDR2 sequences are MNHEY and SVGAGI. Trimming removed 3 bases at V and 0 bases at J, with 12 bases between. The DNA of the CDR3 is TGTGCCAGCAGTTATGGCAGGCCTTATAGCAATCAGCCCCAGCATTTT. This sequence encodes CASSYGRPYSNQPQHF.

The chain employs TRBV6-1 and TRBJ1-5; D remains ambiguous. Trimming left V 6 bases short and J 5 bases short, with 11 bases between. The CDR3 contains 13 residues. The germline gives CDR1 MNHNS, CDR2 SASEGT. The CDR3 spells CASRKEIDQPQHF. The CDR3 region has the DNA TGTGCCAGCAGAAAAGAGATAGATCAGCCCCAGCATTTT.

The chain uses TRBV12-5 and TRBJ2-2; D perhaps matches TRBD2 (5 bases). Germline CDR1 reads LGHNT; CDR2 reads FRNRAP. This CDR3 region has 16 residues. Trimming took off 6 bases at V and 2 bases at J, with 16 bases between the two ends. The CDR3, as DNA: TGTGCTAGTGGCCCATTCCAGAGGGTAAACACCGGGGAGCTGTTTTTT. Translating gives CASGPFQRVNTGELFF.

The gene calls are TRBV7-3 and TRBJ1-1; D gene uncertain. CDR1 is SGHTA, CDR2 FQGTGA, per germline. The ends were cut back, 3 bases at V and 4 bases at J, with 9 bases in the middle. The CDR3 is 13 amino acids. The CDR3 protein is CASSLAALTEAFF. The CDR3 DNA is TGTGCCAGCAGCTTGGCCGCTCTCACTGAAGCTTTCTTT.

The chain has TRBV15 and TRBJ2-7; possibly TRBD2 for D (5 bases). The CDR3 sequence is 11 residues long. Per the germline V gene, CDR1 is LNHNV and CDR2 is YYDKDF (reference sequence). The ends were cut back, 8 bases at V and 6 bases at J, with 11 bases in the middle. For the CDR3, the DNA is TGTGCCACCCGGGATTCGGGCGAGCAGTACTTC. Amino acid sequence: CATRDSGEQYF.

The gene calls are TRBV19 and TRBJ2-5; no clear D gene. Germline V gene lookup returns CDR1 LNHDA and CDR2 SQIVND (reference sequence). Trimming removed 5 bases from V and 3 bases from J, with 13 bases in between. The CDR3 is 14 residues long. This chain's CDR3 is CASSALGGEETQYF. Written as DNA, the CDR3 is TGTGCCAGTAGTGCCCTAGGTGGGGAAGAGACCCAGTACTTC.

The chain is built from TRBV29-1 and TRBJ2-1, with a tentative D call TRBD2 (6 bases). CDR1 and CDR2 (germline): SQVTM, ANQGSEA. CDR3 length equals 12 residues. The V end lost 3 bases, the J end lost 4 bases, and 7 bases lay between the germline ends. The CDR3 loop is CSVDRGYNEQFF. The CDR3 nucleotides read TGCAGCGTTGACCGGGGGTACAATGAGCAGTTCTTC.

CDR3 DNA sequence: TGTGCCACCGGGACGGACAGAAGGTTTGCTTTCTTT. It encodes CATGTDRRFAFF. The rearrangement links TRBV15 to TRBJ1-1; TRBD1 is a possible D gene (6 bases). This CDR3 is 12 amino acids long. With 8 bases removed from V and 11 bases from J, the gap between germline ends came to 18 bases. The germline V gene has CDR1 LNHNV and CDR2 YYDKDF (reference sequence).

V gene TRBV27 combines with J gene TRBJ1-3; D ambiguous. The CDR3 spans 16 residues. V lost 8 bases to trimming and J lost 0 bases, with 17 bases between them. CDR1 is MNHEY and CDR2 is SMNVEV in the germline V gene (reference sequence). The CDR3: CASGSRDGASGNTIYF. The CDR3 DNA is TGTGCCAGCGGATCTCGCGACGGAGCCTCTGGAAACACCATATATTTT.

CDR3 nucleotide sequence: TGTGCCAGCAGCCAGATTACACCCGGGGAGCTGTTTTTT. Protein sequence: CASSQITPGELFF. The chain is built from TRBV7-8 and TRBJ2-2; D not resolved. This CDR3 is 13 amino acids long. The V gene's germline CDR1 is SGHVS and CDR2 FQNEAQ. V was cut by 5 bases and J by 6 bases, with 10 bases left in between.